This TCR beta chain derives from a study of memory CD4+ T cells and cytomegalovirus serostatus. Background on the study: Healthy Belgian adult donors included under ten CMV-positive and some 25 CMV-negative people.

The CDR3 loop spans 16 amino acids. Some clones are missing from TCRdb's copy, which holds only in-frame ones; the method was immunoSEQ multiplex PCR. The sample contains over 35,000 clones, about 73% of which appear only once. Single viable CD3+CD4+CD8-CD45RO+ cells were sorted as the memory CD4+ T cells. Sequenced material: memory CD4+ T cells from blood. The chain uses TRBV12-2 and TRBJ2-7; the table's D call of TRBD2 was not tested on the DNA. TRBV12-2 is marked as a pseudogene. The receptor's source is an adult in good health and CMV-seronegative. The CDR3 DNA reads as TGTGCAAGTCGCTTGAAACCGGGAGAAATTTCCTACGAGCAGTACTTC. It translates to CASRLKPGEISYEQYF.